This paragraph covers one T cell receptor (beta chain) sequence. This record belongs to a study of blood T cell repertoires in COVID-19. Overall study context: T cells, B-cell-depleted T cells, or PBMCs supplied cDNA or gDNA.

Libraries were prepared by immunoSEQ multiplex PCR; TCRdb keeps only in-frame clonotypes and omits some of them. The sample holds hundreds of thousands of clones, over 70% seen once. The CDR3 extends over 20 amino acids. CDR1 is SQVTM and CDR2 is ANQGSEA in the germline V gene. Trimming at V came to 6 bases and at J to 10 bases, leaving 30 bases not matched to a gene. The specimen was peripheral blood. The TCR originated in a woman at least 80 years old with acute or convalescent COVID-19. The V and J genes are TRBV29-1 and TRBJ2-1; TRBD2 aligns across 10 bases. CDR3 nucleotide sequence: TGCAGCGTAGAGCGGGGGGGCGTCAGCGGAGGGACTGCCCACTTTGGGGAGCAGTTCTTC. The encoded protein is CSVERGGVSGGTAHFGEQFF.